Each of the 3 T cell receptor beta chains below was sequenced from the same sample in a study of blood T cell repertoires in COVID-19. The assay was immunoSEQ multiplex PCR, and TCRdb's table has in-frame clones only and misses some. The sample shows about 85,000 clones, around nine tenths of them seen only once. The sequencing input was peripheral blood. The origin of the receptors is a woman at least 80 years old with acute or convalescent COVID-19.

The chain recombines TRBV6-5 with TRBJ2-3; D is uncertain. Germline V gene data show CDR1 as MNHEY and CDR2 as SVGAGI. The CDR3 extends over 12 amino acids. V was shortened by 6 bases and J by 6 bases, with 10 bases between the two germline ends. CDR3 bases: TGTGCCAGCAGCTCAGACTGGGATACGCAGTATTTT. This sequence encodes CASSSDWDTQYF.

This clone was detected once. CDR3 in DNA: TGTGCCAGCAGTTATGGGGGCCAAACCTCTGGAAACACCATATATTTT. Translated, it gives CASSYGGQTSGNTIYF. This chain links TRBV6-6 with TRBJ1-3; TRBD1 is a possible D gene (6 bases). V was clipped by 3 bases and J by 0 bases, with 12 bases between them. The CDR3 is 16 amino acids. Germline V lookup: CDR1 MNHNY, CDR2 SVGAGI (reference sequence).

This chain uses TRBV21-1 with TRBJ2-7; TRBD1 was called by the table and not checked on the DNA. TRBV21-1 is a listed pseudogene. The CDR3 has 16 amino acids. The CDR3, as DNA: TGTGCCAGCAGCCTAAACTGGGACAGGGGGCTGCACGAGCAGTACTTC. It codes for CASSLNWDRGLHEQYF.